This paragraph covers one TCR beta chain sequence. Antigen unknown. The method was immunoSEQ multiplex PCR; TCRdb's version includes in-frame clones alone and lacks a portion of them. The sample holds around 240,000 clones, about 90% seen once. The sample originates from a study of cytomegalovirus exposure and HLA in healthy donors. Study outcomes and limitations: A few CMV-associated chains proved CMV antigen-specific in vitro.

There are 16 residues in the CDR3. V was clipped by 3 bases and J by 7 bases, with 18 bases between them. In germline, CDR1 is KGHSH, CDR2 LQKENI. V usage is TRBV18 and J usage is TRBJ2-2; a possible D gene is TRBD1 (5 bases). Sequencing was done on a sample of PBMCs. This clonotype originated in a woman between 18 and 30 years old in good health and CMV-seronegative. This CDR3 is CASSPSIDSLIGELFF. The CDR3 DNA is TGTGCCAGCTCACCTTCAATCGACAGTCTAATCGGGGAGCTGTTTTTT. Complete variable domain (other parts from reference TRBV18 and TRBJ2-2): NAGVMQNPRHLVRRRGQEARLRCSPMKGHSHVYWYRQLPEEGLKFMVYLQKENIIDESGMPKERFSAEFPKEGPSILRIQQVVRGDSAAYFCASSPSIDSLIGELFFGEGSRLTVL.